The entry that follows covers one T cell receptor beta chain sequence. In the original processing: By means of reference gene primer amplification, nucleated cell counts were estimated. Produced via immunoSEQ multiplex PCR; TCRdb's table is partial and in-frame only. From that table come the V and J calls and clone size; the DNA was used to work out D and trimming. Among fewer than 250,000 clones listed, nearly 95% were seen once. This sample is drawn from a study of blood T cell repertoires in COVID-19. About the study: Sources were T cells, B-cell-depleted T cells, or PBMCs; the material itself was cDNA or gDNA.

Germline values: CDR1 PRHDT, CDR2 FYEKMQ (reference sequence). The CDR3 runs to 15 residues. V lost 10 bases and J lost 0, with 18 bases in between. The sequence came from a young man with COVID-19, enrolled during active disease. The genes are TRBV13 and TRBJ1-2, with a possible D match to TRBD1 (6 bases). Sequenced material: peripheral blood. The CDR3 reads CAMRTQTGSNYGYTF. The DNA of the CDR3 is TGTGCCATGAGGACCCAAACAGGGTCTAACTATGGCTACACCTTC.